Listed below are T cell receptor beta chains from one sample, sequenced in a study of siplizumab effects on memory and regulatory T cells. Sequenced by immunoSEQ multiplex PCR; TCRdb stores in-frame clones only, minus some. The sample yields about 110,000 clones, about 92% seen once. Sample: Tregs sorted from blood. The receptors originated from a human donor in good health. Both conserved end residues are part of each CDR3. The D gene is left open where the match is weak. Some rows mark clone size as missing; the rest say once, few, many or name a class of expanded clone.

-	-	TRBV5-4	TRBJ1-1	CASSLAQNTEAFF	TGTGCCAGCAGCTTGGCCCAGAACACTGAAGCTTTCTTT
-	-	TRBV10-3	TRBJ2-7	CAISRVTALGAREQYF	TGTGCCATCAGCCGGGTAACCGCCCTGGGGGCACGCGAGCAGTACTTC
TRBD2	-	TRBV4-1	TRBJ2-1	CASSQEGLAENNEQFF	TGCGCCAGCAGCCAAGAGGGGCTAGCGGAGAACAATGAGCAGTTCTTC
-	-	TRBV10-3	TRBJ1-5	CAISVREDQPQHF	TGTGCCATCAGCGTCAGGGAGGATCAGCCCCAGCATTTT
TRBD2	-	TRBV5-1	TRBJ2-5	CASSLDPPGSGRETQYF	TGCGCCAGCAGCTTGGATCCTCCCGGTAGCGGGAGAGAGACCCAGTACTTC
-	-	TRBV11-2	TRBJ2-2	CASSYDRPTGELFF	TGTGCCAGCAGCTATGACAGGCCCACCGGGGAGCTGTTTTTT
TRBD2	-	TRBV19	TRBJ2-3	CASSIRSGGTDTQYF	TGTGCCAGTAGTATACGTAGCGGGGGCACAGATACGCAGTATTTT
TRBD1	-	TRBV15	TRBJ2-1	CATSRVGQGYNEQFF	TGTGCCACCAGCAGAGTAGGACAGGGGTACAATGAGCAGTTCTTC
-	-	TRBV4-2	TRBJ2-2	CASSQGGSSGTGELFF	TGTGCCAGCAGCCAAGGGGGAAGTAGTGGCACCGGGGAGCTGTTTTTT
-	-	TRBV5-6	TRBJ2-3	CASSLGPRRDTQYF	TGTGCCAGCAGCTTGGGGCCACGGCGCGATACGCAGTATTTT
TRBD1	-	TRBV2	TRBJ1-1	CASSEARPNRGTEAFF	TGTGCCAGCAGTGAAGCGCGACCCAACAGGGGAACTGAAGCTTTCTTT
TRBD1	-	TRBV18	TRBJ1-5	CASSQQGLGQPQHF	TGTGCCAGCTCACAACAGGGGCTCGGGCAGCCCCAGCATTTT
-	-	TRBV2	TRBJ2-5	CASSGRSQETQYF	TGTGCCAGCAGTGGCAGGAGCCAAGAGACCCAGTACTTC
-	-	TRBV10-3	TRBJ2-2	CAISKQGAGELFF	TGTGCCATCAGTAAGCAGGGCGCCGGGGAGCTGTTTTTT
-	-	TRBV7-2	TRBJ1-3	CASSLFSGNTIYF	TGTGCCAGCAGCTTGTTCTCTGGAAACACCATATATTTT
TRBD1	once	TRBV18	TRBJ2-2	CASSPLQGALGELFF	TGTGCCAGCTCACCACTACAGGGGGCGCTTGGGGAGCTGTTTTTT
-	-	TRBV18	TRBJ2-7	CASSFAGGPSYEQYF	TGTGCCAGCTCATTCGCCGGGGGACCTTCCTACGAGCAGTACTTC
TRBD2	-	TRBV2	TRBJ2-1	CASSESGTSGIEQFF	TGTGCCAGCAGTGAATCCGGGACTAGCGGGATTGAGCAGTTCTTC
-	-	TRBV7-2	TRBJ1-5	CASSLAGSAQPQHF	TGTGCCAGCAGCTTAGCAGGGTCAGCTCAGCCCCAGCATTTT
-	-	TRBV13	TRBJ2-5	CASSLYRRSGETQYF	TGTGCCAGCAGCTTATATCGAAGGTCCGGAGAGACCCAGTACTTC
TRBD1	-	TRBV11-2	TRBJ1-1	CASEPGDRVGNTEAFF	TGTGCCAGCGAGCCCGGGGACAGGGTGGGGAACACTGAAGCTTTCTTT
-	-	TRBV11-2	TRBJ1-3	CASSFSTGNTIYF	TGTGCCAGCAGCTTTTCCACTGGAAACACCATATATTTT
-	-	TRBV29-1	TRBJ1-2	CSVVGANYGYTF	TGCAGCGTTGTGGGAGCTAACTATGGCTACACCTTC
-	-	TRBV18	TRBJ2-5	CASSPQSPGETQYF	TGTGCCAGCTCACCACAAAGCCCAGGGGAGACCCAGTACTTC
-	-	TRBV6-4	TRBJ2-1	CASGLGGNEQFF	TGTGCCAGTGGTTTGGGGGGCAATGAGCAGTTCTTC
-	-	TRBV6-6	TRBJ2-4	CASSAPQVLAKNIQYF	TGTGCCAGCAGTGCCCCCCAGGTCCTGGCCAAAAACATTCAGTACTTC
-	few	TRBV6-1	TRBJ1-1	CASSEMTGREAFF	TGTGCCAGCAGTGAAATGACTGGGCGGGAAGCTTTCTTT
-	once	TRBV2	TRBJ1-1	CASSLKTGITEAFF	TGTGCCAGCAGTTTAAAGACAGGCATCACTGAAGCTTTCTTT
TRBD1	-	TRBV15	TRBJ1-6	CATSRTATGDSPLHF	TGTGCCACCAGCAGGACGGCGACAGGGGATTCACCCCTCCACTTT
-	-	TRBV20-1	TRBJ2-7	CSASENDEQYF	TGCAGTGCTAGCGAAAACGACGAGCAGTACTTC
-	-	TRBV6-1	TRBJ1-1	CAIDWGANTEAFF	TGTGCCATCGACTGGGGTGCGAACACTGAAGCTTTCTTT
TRBD1	-	TRBV10-3	TRBJ1-2	CATKPRDRGPWPYGYTF	TGTGCCACCAAACCCCGGGACAGGGGCCCTTGGCCCTATGGCTACACCTTC
-	-	TRBV2	TRBJ1-1	CASTPRGGNTEAFF	TGTGCCAGCACCCCGCGGGGGGGGAACACTGAAGCTTTCTTT
-	-	TRBV9	TRBJ1-1	CASSVEAGRSEAFF	TGTGCCAGCAGCGTAGAAGCGGGCAGATCCGAAGCTTTCTTT
TRBD2	-	TRBV2	TRBJ2-1	CASRTSGGSYNEQFF	TGTGCCAGCAGAACTAGCGGGGGCTCCTACAATGAGCAGTTCTTC
-	-	TRBV5-1	TRBJ2-4	CASSLDSAVIQYF	TGCGCCAGCAGCTTAGACAGCGCGGTCATTCAGTACTTC
TRBD1	-	TRBV10-3	TRBJ1-3	CAISGLQGPENTIYF	TGTGCCATCAGTGGCCTACAGGGGCCAGAAAACACCATATATTTT
-	-	TRBV30	TRBJ1-2	CAWSVQTIANYGYTF	TGTGCCTGGAGTGTACAGACAATAGCTAACTATGGCTACACCTTC
-	-	TRBV7-9	TRBJ1-1	CASSIRENTEAFF	TGTGCCAGCAGCATCAGAGAGAACACTGAAGCTTTCTTT
-	-	TRBV2	TRBJ2-1	CASTERPSAYNEQFF	TGTGCCAGCACGGAACGGCCTAGCGCGTACAATGAGCAGTTCTTC
-	-	TRBV25-1	TRBJ2-3	CASRVGQKSRYF	TGTGCCAGTCGGGTGGGCCAAAAATCGAGATATTTT
-	once	TRBV27	TRBJ2-7	CASSDQGPSYEQYF	TGTGCCAGCAGTGACCAGGGTCCCTCCTACGAGCAGTACTTC
-	-	TRBV11-2	TRBJ2-3	CASSLRAGVDDTQYF	TGTGCCAGCAGCTTACGAGCGGGCGTGGATGATACGCAGTATTTT
-	-	TRBV5-8	TRBJ2-7	CASSLADYEQYF	TGTGCCAGCAGCTTGGCGGACTACGAGCAGTACTTC
-	-	TRBV12-5	TRBJ2-5	CARGGRSFKETQYF	TGTGCTAGGGGTGGGAGGTCGTTTAAAGAGACCCAGTACTTC
-	-	TRBV6-4	TRBJ1-2	CASSDQGYGYTF	TGTGCCAGCAGCGACCAGGGGTATGGCTACACCTTC
-	-	TRBV18	TRBJ2-2	CASSARDTGELFF	TGTGCCAGCTCTGCCCGGGACACCGGGGAGCTGTTTTTT
-	-	TRBV6-5	TRBJ1-1	CASSYSSSQTEEAFF	TGTGCCAGCAGTTACTCTTCCAGCCAAACCGAGGAGGCTTTCTTT
-	-	TRBV5-1	TRBJ1-1	CASSRDGNTEAFF	TGCGCCAGCAGCCGGGACGGGAACACTGAAGCTTTCTTT
-	-	TRBV29-1	TRBJ1-1	CSVERARNTEAFF	TGCAGCGTTGAGAGGGCTCGGAACACTGAAGCTTTCTTT
TRBD2	-	TRBV6-6	TRBJ2-1	CASSYGSGATYNEQFF	TGTGCCAGCAGTTACGGTAGCGGGGCAACCTACAATGAGCAGTTCTTC
TRBD1	-	TRBV19	TRBJ1-5	CASSKTGDRPQPQHF	TGTGCCAGTAGTAAGACAGGGGACCGCCCCCAGCCCCAGCATTTT
-	-	TRBV5-6	TRBJ2-2	CASSLVVGELFF	TGTGCCAGCAGCTTGGTTGTCGGGGAGCTGTTTTTT
-	-	TRBV15	TRBJ1-5	CATSRGWGSGNQPQHF	TGTGCCACCAGCAGAGGCTGGGGTAGCGGCAATCAGCCCCAGCATTTT
-	-	TRBV5-1	TRBJ2-7	CASSFNAESSYEQYF	TGCGCCAGCAGCTTTAATGCGGAAAGCTCCTACGAGCAGTACTTC
-	-	TRBV15	TRBJ1-5	CATSRGEQPQHF	TGTGCCACCAGCAGGGGGGAACAGCCCCAGCATTTT
TRBD2	once	TRBV10-2	TRBJ2-5	CASSDAQRGPKETQYF	TGCGCCAGCAGTGATGCCCAGCGGGGACCGAAAGAGACCCAGTACTTC
TRBD1	-	TRBV2	TRBJ2-3	CASSVGQGATDTQYF	TGTGCCAGCAGTGTGGGGCAGGGGGCAACAGATACGCAGTATTTT